This entry lists 23 T cell receptor beta chains sequenced from one sample in a study of T cell responses to AZD1222 COVID-19 vaccine. Produced via immunoSEQ multiplex PCR; TCRdb's table is partial and in-frame only. The data hold 150,000 to 160,000 clones, with roughly nine tenths observed a single time. This material consisted of peripheral blood, taken on day 0 of MenACWY control vaccination. The receptor source for this set is an adult in good health.

The V call is TRBV24-1, the J call TRBJ1-1, with D maybe TRBD1 (6 bases). CDR3 size: 12 residues. Germline lookup yields CDR1 KGHDR and CDR2 SFDVKD. V was clipped by 3 bases and J by 10 bases, with 11 bases between them. The CDR3 bases are TGTGCCACCAGTGATCCGGGACAAAGAGCTTTCTTT. This translates into CATSDPGQRAFF.

This sequence joins TRBV25-1 and TRBJ2-7; maybe TRBD2 (6 bases). CDR1 MGHDK and CDR2 SYGVNS come from the germline V gene. There are 15 residues in the CDR3. Trimming cost V 7 bases and J 0 bases, with 16 bases left between them. DNA of the CDR3: TGTGCCAGCAAAGGGCAGGGAGGAGGCTCCTACGAGCAGTACTTC. Protein sequence: CASKGQGGGSYEQYF.

This clone has only one observation. J is TRBJ2-5 and V is TRBV28; D unclear. This CDR3 has 10 residues. V was cut by 10 bases and J by 13 bases, with 16 bases left in between. Per the germline V gene, CDR1 is MDHEN and CDR2 is SYDVKM. The chain's CDR3 is CAIGWAPVYF. The CDR3 nucleotides are TGTGCCATTGGTTGGGCCCCCGTGTACTTC.

V gene TRBV12-5 combines with J gene TRBJ2-2; D uncertain. The CDR3 length is 12 residues. Germline assignment: CDR1 LGHNT and CDR2 FRNRAP. V gave up 3 bases and J gave up 3 bases, with 2 bases separating them. The CDR3 coding sequence is TGTGCTAGTGGTTTACACACCGGGGAGCTGTTTTTT. Protein sequence: CASGLHTGELFF.

V usage is TRBV6-1 and J usage is TRBJ1-5; no firm D call. The CDR3 is 16 amino acids. CDR1 is MNHNS, CDR2 SASEGT, per germline. Trimming removed 4 bases from V and 2 bases from J, with 15 bases in between. CDR3: CASSATRGMGNQPQHF. In DNA, the CDR3 is TGTGCCAGCAGTGCGACGCGGGGTATGGGCAATCAGCCCCAGCATTTT.

This chain links TRBV28 with TRBJ1-5; no reliable D call. The CDR3 extends over 17 amino acids. CDR1 and CDR2 from the germline V gene are MDHEN and SYDVKM. The germline V and J ends were trimmed by 5 bases and 0 bases, with 17 bases remaining between them. DNA of the CDR3: TGTGCCAGCAGTCCCATGCGGGCAAGATATAGCAATCAGCCCCAGCATTTT. This encodes CASSPMRARYSNQPQHF.

V gene TRBV6-2 or TRBV6-3 combines with J gene TRBJ2-5; D may be TRBD1 (7 bases). Trimming cost V 5 bases and J 3 bases, with 13 bases left between them. The germline V gene has CDR1 MNHEY and CDR2 SVGEGT. The CDR3 consists of 14 residues. The DNA of the CDR3 is TGTGCCAGCAGTAGGCCAGGGGGGAAAGAGACCCAGTACTTC. Protein: CASSRPGGKETQYF.

Comment on this clone: Other DNA sequences in the same sample also yield this CDR3. The chain is built from TRBV5-1 and TRBJ2-1; weak D call: TRBD2 (5 bases). V was shortened by 4 bases and J by 4 bases, with 9 bases between the two germline ends. This CDR3 region has 13 residues. Germline-derived CDR1 and CDR2 are SGHRS and YFSETQ. CDR3 in DNA: TGCGCCAGCAGCGGCGGACTTTACAATGAGCAGTTCTTC. This codes for CASSGGLYNEQFF.

The chain uses TRBV9 and TRBJ2-2, with TRBD2 matching over 10 bases. The CDR3 has 16 amino acids. Germline V gene sequence: CDR1 SGDLS, CDR2 YYNGEE. V lost 2 bases and J lost 3; bases outside the gene matches: 4. In nucleotides, the CDR3 is TGTGCCAGCAGCGTCCTTAGCGGGAGGCACACCGGGGAGCTGTTTTTT. Its translation: CASSVLSGRHTGELFF.

This chain links TRBV19 with TRBJ2-7, with D possibly being TRBD1 (6 bases). V lost 6 bases and J 1 base, leaving 13 bases between the germline ends. The CDR3 covers 14 residues. From germline, CDR1 is LNHDA and CDR2 SQIVND (reference sequence). The CDR3 sequence is CASSPGTRSYEQYF. CDR3 in DNA: TGTGCCAGTAGCCCCGGGACACGATCCTACGAGCAGTACTTC.

The chain joins TRBV5-4 to TRBJ2-5; TRBD2 matches 12 bases. The germline V gene encodes CDR1 SGHNT and CDR2 YYREEE (reference sequence). This CDR3 has 16 amino acids. Unmatched junction bases numbered 4, after V lost 2 bases and J lost 2 bases. CDR3 sequence reads: CASSFTSGGTQETQYF. The CDR3 DNA reads TGTGCCAGCAGCTTTACTAGCGGGGGGACGCAAGAGACCCAGTACTTC.

This clone was detected once. This chain uses TRBV11-2 with TRBJ2-7; 9 positions match TRBD1. Trimming took 1 base from V and 4 from J; bases not matched to a gene: 11. Per the germline V gene, CDR1 is SGHAT and CDR2 is FQNNGV. The CDR3 consists of 17 residues. The CDR3 sequence is CASSLAVGDRAIYEQYV. In nucleotides, the CDR3 is TGTGCCAGCAGCTTAGCGGTAGGGGACAGGGCTATTTACGAGCAGTACGTC.

The chain employs TRBV3-1 (or the pseudogene TRBV3-2) and TRBJ2-1; D ambiguous. Germline-derived CDR1 and CDR2 are LGHDT and YNNKEL (reference sequence). Trimming took 4 bases from V and 5 from J, leaving 15 bases between them. This CDR3 is built from 15 residues. CDR3 nucleotides: TGTGCCAGCAGCCCGCCGGACGGAAGAGACAATGAGCAGTTCTTC. Translating it yields CASSPPDGRDNEQFF.

The chain combines TRBV29-1 with TRBJ1-2; TRBD1 is a possible D gene (5 bases). The CDR3 runs 14 residues. Germline CDR1 and CDR2: SQVTM and ANQGSEA. Between the trimmed V and J ends, which lost 4 bases and 8 bases, there was a span of 20 bases. Written as DNA, the CDR3 is TGCAGCGTTGCAAGGACACGAGGCCCTCGCGGCTACACCTTC. Its translation: CSVARTRGPRGYTF.

J is TRBJ1-1 and V is TRBV7-8, with D unclear. Trimming took off 0 bases at V and 1 base at J, with 9 bases between the two ends. This CDR3 comprises 15 residues. Germline-derived CDR1 and CDR2 are SGHVS and FQNEAQ. This CDR3 reads CASSLAWGGNTEAFF. DNA of the CDR3: TGTGCCAGCAGCTTAGCCTGGGGAGGGAACACTGAAGCTTTCTTT.

The rearrangement links TRBV24-1 to TRBJ2-5; 13 bases align to TRBD2. Germline V CDR1 and CDR2: KGHDR, SFDVKD. The CDR3 covers 17 residues. With 4 bases clipped from V and 3 bases from J, the junction kept 7 bases outside the gene matches. CDR3 DNA sequence: TGTGCCACCAGTGACCCCGGACTAGCGGGAGTGAAAGAGACCCAGTACTTC. Its protein is CATSDPGLAGVKETQYF.

The CDR3 DNA reads as TGTGCCAGCTCACCATGGGCAGGGGAAGGCACTGAAGCTTTCTTT. Protein product: CASSPWAGEGTEAFF. J is TRBJ1-1 and V is TRBV18, with a possible D match to TRBD1 (6 bases). CDR1 and CDR2 from the germline V gene are KGHSH and LQKENI. With 2 bases removed from V and 4 bases from J, the gap between germline ends came to 14 bases. The CDR3 extends over 15 amino acids.

V and J are TRBV19 and TRBJ1-6; D is ambiguous. Trimming left V 3 bases short and J 6 bases short, with 3 bases between. Germline V gene lookup returns CDR1 LNHDA and CDR2 SQIVND (reference sequence). This CDR3 comprises 12 residues. The CDR3 loop reads CASSIGNSPLHF. CDR3 coding DNA: TGTGCCAGTAGTATTGGTAATTCACCCCTCCACTTT. Based on the CDR3 plus reference TRBV19 and TRBJ1-6, the full variable domain is DGGITQSPKYLFRKEGQNVTLSCEQNLNHDAMYWYRQDPGQGLRLIYYSQIVNDFQKGDIAEGYSVSREKKESFPLTVTSAQKNPTAFYLCASSIGNSPLHFGNGTRLTVT.

J is TRBJ1-6 and V is TRBV2; D gene uncertain. Trimming stripped 3 bases from V and 3 bases from J, with 9 bases between. CDR3 length equals 15 residues. The V gene's germline CDR1 is SNHLY and CDR2 FYNNEI. Here the CDR3 reads CASSDSVSYNSPLHF. CDR3 DNA sequence: TGTGCCAGCAGTGACTCAGTCAGCTATAATTCACCCCTCCACTTT.

V and J are TRBV5-1 and TRBJ2-1; tentatively, D is TRBD1 (5 bases). Trimming removed 4 bases from V and 7 bases from J, with 18 bases in between. Germline-derived CDR1 and CDR2 are SGHRS and YFSETQ. This CDR3 is built from 15 residues. In DNA, the CDR3 is TGCGCCAGCAGCCCCGTCCTGGGGCAGGCGAATGAGCAGTTCTTC. It is translated as CASSPVLGQANEQFF.

The chain has TRBV19 and TRBJ1-4, with D unresolved. Between the trimmed V and J ends, which lost 9 bases and 8 bases, there was a span of 16 bases. Germline CDR1 is LNHDA and CDR2 is SQIVND (reference sequence). The CDR3 is made up of 13 amino acids. The CDR3 coding sequence is TGTGCCAGGTCAGGACCCACACACGAAAAACTGTTTTTT. Residues: CARSGPTHEKLFF.

This clone came up once. The chain links TRBV6-6 to TRBJ1-6; 9 bases map to TRBD1. This CDR3 has 14 residues. Germline lookup yields CDR1 MNHNY and CDR2 SVGAGI (reference sequence). The trim removed 8 bases at V and 6 bases at J, leaving 5 bases unmatched. CDR3 sequence: CASGPGQGNSPLHF. The CDR3 DNA is TGTGCCAGCGGGCCGGGACAGGGTAATTCACCCCTCCACTTT.

The chain carries TRBV6-5 and TRBJ1-5, with D unclear. Germline CDR1 reads MNHEY; CDR2 reads SVGAGI. This CDR3 comprises 12 residues. V was trimmed by 6 bases and J by 5 bases, leaving 8 bases between them. The chain's CDR3 is CASSQYDQPQHF. DNA for the CDR3: TGTGCCAGCAGCCAATATGATCAGCCCCAGCATTTT.